The next 7 T cell receptor beta chains were all read from a single sample in a study of beta chain features in type 1 diabetes. Expressed TCRB transcripts were sequenced because the entire RNA isolate underwent reverse transcription. Sequencing used immunoSEQ multiplex PCR; TCRdb keeps in-frame clones, though not all of them. The sample records 300,000 to 350,000 clones, 6.5% to 10% being singletons. Sequenced material: central memory CD4+ T cells from blood. The receptors come from a woman under 30 in good health.

The chain recombines TRBV2 with TRBJ2-5; possibly TRBD2 for D (6 bases). Deletions cut 0 bases from V and 7 bases from J, with 12 bases between. The germline CDR1 and CDR2 sequences are SNHLY and FYNNEI. The CDR3 is 14 residues long. CDR3 sequence: CASSEAKGGVTQYF. CDR3 DNA sequence: TGTGCCAGCAGTGAAGCCAAGGGAGGAGTGACCCAGTACTTC.

The sample holds a few counts of this clone. The chain employs TRBV6-5 and TRBJ2-5; TRBD2 is a possible D gene (5 bases). CDR3 length: 15 residues. The V end lost 2 bases, the J end lost 1 base, and 11 bases lay between the germline ends. Germline CDR1 is MNHEY and CDR2 is SVGAGI. CDR3 residues: CASSYGRRFQETQYF. CDR3 nucleotide sequence: TGTGCCAGCAGTTACGGCCGGAGGTTCCAAGAGACCCAGTACTTC.

This clone was seen only a few times. The CDR3 loop is CASSLQQLNEKLFF. Here the CDR3 DNA reads TGTGCCAGCAGCTTACAACAGTTAAATGAAAAACTGTTTTTT. The chain recombines TRBV7-2 with TRBJ1-4; D uncertain. Germline CDR1 is SGHTA and CDR2 is FQGNSA. This CDR3 is 14 amino acids long. Trimming cost V 2 bases and J 5 bases, with 9 bases left between them.

In its sample, this clone was seen a few times. The gene calls are TRBV6-5 and TRBJ1-1; no reliable D call. The V end lost 0 bases, the J end lost 1 base, and 12 bases lay between the germline ends. The CDR3 length is 16 residues. CDR1 is MNHEY, CDR2 SVGAGI, per germline. The CDR3 region is CASSYSKGWGNTEAFF. CDR3 bases: TGTGCCAGCAGTTACTCGAAGGGTTGGGGGAACACTGAAGCTTTCTTT.

This chain joins TRBV5-4 and TRBJ2-1; unclear D gene. V gave up 2 bases and J gave up 10 bases, with 10 bases separating them. The germline V gene has CDR1 SGHNT and CDR2 YYREEE (reference sequence). This CDR3 spans 12 amino acids. This CDR3 reads CASSFRPGEQFF. The DNA of the CDR3 is TGTGCCAGCAGCTTCAGGCCAGGCGAGCAGTTCTTC.

In this sample, this clone turned up a few times. This chain links TRBV11-2 with TRBJ2-7, with D tentatively TRBD2 (5 bases). Between the trimmed V and J ends, which lost 8 bases and 0 bases, there was a span of 17 bases. Per germline, CDR1 SGHAT and CDR2 FQNNGV. There are 15 residues in the CDR3. Here the CDR3 DNA reads TGTGCCAGCCGGTCCTGGAGCGGTAGCTCCTACGAGCAGTACTTC. It translates to CASRSWSGSSYEQYF. The complete variable domain, with remaining parts taken from reference TRBV11-2 and TRBJ2-7, reads EAGVAQSPRYKIIEKRQSVAFWCNPISGHATLYWYQQILGQGPKLLIQFQNNGVVDDSQLPKDRFSAERLKGVDSTLKIQPAKLEDSAVYLCASRSWSGSSYEQYFGPGTRLTVT.

This clone was seen only a few times. Possible read error: a much larger clone is one base away. The V and J genes are TRBV7-9 and TRBJ1-1, with D unresolved. This CDR3 is built from 13 residues. Germline V gene data show CDR1 as SEHNR and CDR2 as FQNEAQ (reference sequence). With 2 bases removed from V and 0 bases from J, the gap between germline ends came to 4 bases. CDR3 region: CASSLWLNTEAFF. The CDR3 bases are TGTGCCAGCAGCTTATGGTTGAACACTGAAGCTTTCTTT.